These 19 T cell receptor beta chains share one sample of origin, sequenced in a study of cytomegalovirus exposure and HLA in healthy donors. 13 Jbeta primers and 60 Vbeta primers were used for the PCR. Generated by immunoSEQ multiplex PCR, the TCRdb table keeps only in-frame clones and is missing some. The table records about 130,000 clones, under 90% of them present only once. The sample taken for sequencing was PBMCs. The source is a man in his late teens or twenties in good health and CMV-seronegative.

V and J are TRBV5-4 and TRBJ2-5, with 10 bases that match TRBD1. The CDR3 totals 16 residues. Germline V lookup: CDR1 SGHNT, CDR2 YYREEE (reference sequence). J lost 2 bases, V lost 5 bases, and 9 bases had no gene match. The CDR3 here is CASSSPGTGVQETQYF. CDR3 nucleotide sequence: TGTGCCAGCAGTAGCCCCGGGACAGGGGTTCAAGAGACCCAGTACTTC.

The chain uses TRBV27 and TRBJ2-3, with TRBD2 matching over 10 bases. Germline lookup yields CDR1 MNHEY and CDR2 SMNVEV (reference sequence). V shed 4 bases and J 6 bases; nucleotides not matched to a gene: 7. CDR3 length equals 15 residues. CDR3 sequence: CASSSERGGSDTQYF. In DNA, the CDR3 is TGTGCCAGCAGTTCCGAGCGGGGGGGGTCTGATACGCAGTATTTT.

CDR3 residues: CASSVDRGQTQYF. CDR3 in DNA: TGTGCCAGCAGCGTGGACAGGGGACAGACCCAGTACTTC. This chain uses TRBV11-3 with TRBJ2-5; 9 positions agree with TRBD1. J was trimmed by 6 bases and V by 5 bases; bases with no gene match: 4. The germline V gene has CDR1 SGHNT and CDR2 YENEEA. The CDR3 sequence is 13 residues long.

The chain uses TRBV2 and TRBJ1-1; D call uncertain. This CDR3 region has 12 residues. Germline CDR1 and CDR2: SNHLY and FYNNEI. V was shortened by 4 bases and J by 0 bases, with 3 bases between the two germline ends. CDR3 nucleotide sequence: TGTGCCAGCAGTGGTATGAACACTGAAGCTTTCTTT. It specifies CASSGMNTEAFF. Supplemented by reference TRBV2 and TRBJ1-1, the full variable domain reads EPEVTQTPSHQVTQMGQEVILRCVPISNHLYFYWYRQILGQKVEFLVSFYNNEISEKSEIFDDQFSVERPDGSNFTLKIRSTKLEDSAMYFCASSGMNTEAFFGQGTRLTVV.

CDR3 DNA sequence: TGTGCCAGTAGTTTTGGAGATCGCACTGAAGCTTTCTTT. Amino acid sequence: CASSFGDRTEAFF. The rearrangement links TRBV19 to TRBJ1-1; D is unclear. Germline-derived CDR1 and CDR2 are LNHDA and SQIVND (reference sequence). Deletions cut 5 bases from V and 4 bases from J, with 11 bases between. The CDR3 is 13 amino acids. The complete variable domain, with remaining parts taken from reference TRBV19 and TRBJ1-1, reads DGGITQSPKYLFRKEGQNVTLSCEQNLNHDAMYWYRQDPGQGLRLIYYSQIVNDFQKGDIAEGYSVSREKKESFPLTVTSAQKNPTAFYLCASSFGDRTEAFFGQGTRLTVV.

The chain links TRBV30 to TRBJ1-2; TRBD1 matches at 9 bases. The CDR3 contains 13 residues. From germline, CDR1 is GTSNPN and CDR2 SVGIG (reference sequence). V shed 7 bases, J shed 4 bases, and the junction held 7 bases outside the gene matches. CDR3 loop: CAFRQGDFYGYTF. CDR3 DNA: TGTGCCTTTCGACAGGGGGATTTCTATGGCTACACCTTC.

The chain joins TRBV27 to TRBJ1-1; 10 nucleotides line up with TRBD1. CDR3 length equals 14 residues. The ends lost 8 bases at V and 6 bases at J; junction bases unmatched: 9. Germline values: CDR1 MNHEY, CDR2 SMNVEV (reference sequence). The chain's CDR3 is CASGKDRGGSEAFF. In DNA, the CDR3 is TGTGCCAGCGGTAAGGACAGGGGGGGGTCTGAAGCTTTCTTT.

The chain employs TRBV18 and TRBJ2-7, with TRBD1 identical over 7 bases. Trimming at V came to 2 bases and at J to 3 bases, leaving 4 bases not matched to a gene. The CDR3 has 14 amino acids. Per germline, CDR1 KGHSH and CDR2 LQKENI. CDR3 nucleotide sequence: TGTGCCAGCTCACCAGACAGGGCCCACTACGAGCAGTACTTC. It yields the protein CASSPDRAHYEQYF.

DNA of the CDR3: TGTGCCAGCAGTTTAACAGGGGGTTATAACTATGGCTACACCTTC. Amino acid sequence: CASSLTGGYNYGYTF. The rearrangement uses TRBV27 and TRBJ1-2; the match to TRBD1 covers 8 bases. The V and J ends lost 2 bases and 1 base, in that order; junction bases with no gene match: 3. CDR3 length: 15 residues. The V gene's germline CDR1 is MNHEY and CDR2 SMNVEV (reference sequence).

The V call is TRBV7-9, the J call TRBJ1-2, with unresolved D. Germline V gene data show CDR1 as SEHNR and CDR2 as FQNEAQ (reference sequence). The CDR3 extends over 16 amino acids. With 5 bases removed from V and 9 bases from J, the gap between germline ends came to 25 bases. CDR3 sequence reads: CASSPPGVGGSLSYTF. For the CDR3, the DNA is TGTGCCAGCAGCCCCCCTGGGGTAGGCGGGTCCTTAAGCTACACCTTC.

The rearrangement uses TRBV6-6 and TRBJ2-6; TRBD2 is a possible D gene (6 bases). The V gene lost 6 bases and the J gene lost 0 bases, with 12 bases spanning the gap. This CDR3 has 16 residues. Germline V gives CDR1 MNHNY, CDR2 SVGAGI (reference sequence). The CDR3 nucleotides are TGTGCCAGCAGGGCTAGCGCTAGCTCTGGGGCCAACGTCCTGACTTTC. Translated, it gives CASRASASSGANVLTF.

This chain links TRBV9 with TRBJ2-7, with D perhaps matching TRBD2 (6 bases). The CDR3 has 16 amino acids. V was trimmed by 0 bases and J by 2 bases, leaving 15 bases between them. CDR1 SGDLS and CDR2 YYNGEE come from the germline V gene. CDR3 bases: TGTGCCAGCAGCGTAGGACGGGCGGGGAGGACCTACGAGCAGTACTTC. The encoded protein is CASSVGRAGRTYEQYF.

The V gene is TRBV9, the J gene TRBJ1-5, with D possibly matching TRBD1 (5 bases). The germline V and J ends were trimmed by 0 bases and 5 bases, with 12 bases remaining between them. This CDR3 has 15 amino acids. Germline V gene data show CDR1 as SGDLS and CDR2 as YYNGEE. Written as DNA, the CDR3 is TGTGCCAGCAGCGTAGAGGGGATATCGGATCAGCCCCAGCATTTT. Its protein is CASSVEGISDQPQHF.

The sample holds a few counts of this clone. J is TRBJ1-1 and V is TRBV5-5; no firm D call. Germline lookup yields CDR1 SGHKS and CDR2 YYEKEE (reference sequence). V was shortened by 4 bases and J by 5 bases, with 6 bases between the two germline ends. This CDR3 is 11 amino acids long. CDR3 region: CASSVSTEAFF. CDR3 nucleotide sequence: TGTGCCAGCAGCGTGAGTACTGAAGCTTTCTTT. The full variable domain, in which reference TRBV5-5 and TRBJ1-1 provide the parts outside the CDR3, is DAGVTQSPTHLIKTRGQQVTLRCSPISGHKSVSWYQQVLGQGPQFIFQYYEKEERGRGNFPDRFSARQFPNYSSELNVNALLLGDSALYLCASSVSTEAFFGQGTRLTVV.

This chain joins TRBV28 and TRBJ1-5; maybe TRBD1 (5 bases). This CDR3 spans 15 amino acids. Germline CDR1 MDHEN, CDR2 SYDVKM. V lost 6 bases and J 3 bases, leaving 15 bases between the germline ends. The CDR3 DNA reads TGTGCCAGCAGCTCCAGACAGAGTTTCAATCAGCCCCAGCATTTT. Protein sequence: CASSSRQSFNQPQHF.

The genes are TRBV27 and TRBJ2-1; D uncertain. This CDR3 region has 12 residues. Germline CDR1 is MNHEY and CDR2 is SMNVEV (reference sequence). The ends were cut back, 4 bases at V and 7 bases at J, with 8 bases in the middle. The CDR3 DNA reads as TGTGCCAGCAGTTCCCCTACGAATGAGCAGTTCTTC. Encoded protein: CASSSPTNEQFF.

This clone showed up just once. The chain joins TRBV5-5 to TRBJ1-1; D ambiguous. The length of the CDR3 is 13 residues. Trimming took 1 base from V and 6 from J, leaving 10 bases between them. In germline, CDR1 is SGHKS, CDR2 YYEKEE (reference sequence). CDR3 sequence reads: CASSLTGVSEAFF. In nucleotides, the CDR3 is TGTGCCAGCAGCTTGACGGGAGTTTCTGAAGCTTTCTTT.

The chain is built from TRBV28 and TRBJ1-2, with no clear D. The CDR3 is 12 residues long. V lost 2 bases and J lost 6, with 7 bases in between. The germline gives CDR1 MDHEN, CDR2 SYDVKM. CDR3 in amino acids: CASSLRHNGYTF. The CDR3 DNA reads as TGTGCCAGCAGTTTAAGACATAATGGCTACACCTTC.

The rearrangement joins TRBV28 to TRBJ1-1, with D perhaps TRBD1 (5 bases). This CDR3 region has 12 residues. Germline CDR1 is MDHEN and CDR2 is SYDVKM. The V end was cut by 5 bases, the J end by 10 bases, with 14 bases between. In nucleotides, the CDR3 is TGTGCCAGCAGTCAGGGCCTCCATGGAGCTTTCTTT. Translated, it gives CASSQGLHGAFF. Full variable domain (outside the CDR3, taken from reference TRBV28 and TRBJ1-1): DVKVTQSSRYLVKRTGEKVFLECVQDMDHENMFWYRQDPGLGLRLIYFSYDVKMKEKGDIPEGYSVSREKKERFSLILESASTNQTSMYLCASSQGLHGAFFGQGTRLTVV.